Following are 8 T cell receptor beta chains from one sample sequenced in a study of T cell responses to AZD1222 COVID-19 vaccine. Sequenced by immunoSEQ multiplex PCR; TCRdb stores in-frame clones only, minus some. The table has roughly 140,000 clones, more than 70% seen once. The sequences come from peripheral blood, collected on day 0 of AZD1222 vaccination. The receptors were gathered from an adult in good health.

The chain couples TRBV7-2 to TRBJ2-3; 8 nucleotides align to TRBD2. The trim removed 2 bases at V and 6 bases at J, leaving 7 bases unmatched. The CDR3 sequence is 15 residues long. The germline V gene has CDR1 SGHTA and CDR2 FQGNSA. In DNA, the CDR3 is TGTGCCAGCAGCTTATCTGGGCGGGGGGTTGATACGCAGTATTTT. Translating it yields CASSLSGRGVDTQYF.

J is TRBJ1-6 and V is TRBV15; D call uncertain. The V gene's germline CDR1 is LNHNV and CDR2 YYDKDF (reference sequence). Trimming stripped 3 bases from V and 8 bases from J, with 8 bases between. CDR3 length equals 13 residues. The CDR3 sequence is CATSRDSDSPLHF. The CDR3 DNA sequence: TGTGCCACCAGCAGGGACTCGGATTCACCCCTCCACTTT.

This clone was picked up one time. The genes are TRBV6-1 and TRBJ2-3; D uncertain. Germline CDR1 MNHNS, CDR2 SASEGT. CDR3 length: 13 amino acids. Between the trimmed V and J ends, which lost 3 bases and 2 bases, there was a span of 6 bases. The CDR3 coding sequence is TGTGCCAGCAGTGAGGCCCCCACAGATACGCAGTATTTT. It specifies CASSEAPTDTQYF.

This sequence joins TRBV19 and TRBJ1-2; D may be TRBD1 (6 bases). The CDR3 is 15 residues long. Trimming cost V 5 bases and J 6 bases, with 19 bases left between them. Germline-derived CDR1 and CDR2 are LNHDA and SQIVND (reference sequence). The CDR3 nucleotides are TGTGCCAGTAGTGATGAACATAACAGGGTCAATGGCTACACCTTC. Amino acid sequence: CASSDEHNRVNGYTF.

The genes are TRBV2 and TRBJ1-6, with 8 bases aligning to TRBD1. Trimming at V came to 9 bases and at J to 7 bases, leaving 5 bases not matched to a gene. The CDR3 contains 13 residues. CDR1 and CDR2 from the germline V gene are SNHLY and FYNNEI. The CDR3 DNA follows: TGTGCCAGTTCCACAGGGGGGAATTCACCCCTCCACTTT. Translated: CASSTGGNSPLHF.

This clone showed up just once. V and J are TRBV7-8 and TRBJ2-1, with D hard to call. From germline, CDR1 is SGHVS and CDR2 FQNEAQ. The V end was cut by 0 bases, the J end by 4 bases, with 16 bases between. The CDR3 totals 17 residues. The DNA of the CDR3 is TGTGCCAGCAGCTTAGCGCGCCGGTTTACCCCTTACAATGAGCAGTTCTTC. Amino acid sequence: CASSLARRFTPYNEQFF.

CDR3 DNA sequence: TGTGCCAGCAGCTACCCGGGGGGCGCTTCCTACAATGAGCAGTTCTTC. Its protein product is CASSYPGGASYNEQFF. This rearrangement joins TRBV7-2 to TRBJ2-1; D might be TRBD2 (7 bases). CDR1 and CDR2 (germline): SGHTA, FQGNSA. The CDR3 runs to 16 residues. The ends were cut back, 4 bases at V and 1 base at J, with 14 bases in the middle.

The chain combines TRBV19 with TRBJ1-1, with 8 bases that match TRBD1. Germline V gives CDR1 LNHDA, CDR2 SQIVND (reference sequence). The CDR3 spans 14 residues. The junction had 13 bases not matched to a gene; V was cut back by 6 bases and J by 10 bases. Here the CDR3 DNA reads TGTGCCAGTAGGCCCCTGGACAGGGAGGGGAGAGCTTTCTTT. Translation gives CASRPLDREGRAFF.